Shown below are 10 T cell receptor beta chains from a single sample sequenced in a study of regulatory T cells in long-lasting Graves disease. Library construction for TCR beta used iRepertoire HTBI primers and Arm-PCR of CDR3 regions. TCRdb processed the multiplex PCR reads anew with MiXCR; each CDR3 protein has one entry. The sample consists of 350,000 to 450,000 distinct CDR3 sequences, 21% of them appearing once. Specified time point: persistent/refractory GD, antithyroid drugs over 5 years with positive TRAb. With RNA extracted from PBMCs as input, the TCR library was made. The specimen comprised peripheral blood mononuclear cells (PBMCs), sampled when the disease was refractory, from a patient treated with antithyroid drugs. Every receptor here comes from a female donor with Graves disease.

This clonotype was recorded at least ten times. The V call is TRBV6-1, the J call TRBJ1-5; a possible D gene is TRBD1 (6 bases). The CDR3 loop spans 16 amino acids. CDR1 MNHNS and CDR2 SASEGT come from the germline V gene. V was shortened by 4 bases and J by 1 base, with 14 bases between the two germline ends. Here the CDR3 DNA reads TGTGCCAGCAGTGCCTCGGGGGGCTGGAGCAATCAGCCCCAGCATTTT. Amino acid sequence: CASSASGGWSNQPQHF.

This clonotype was seen ten or more times. As DNA, the CDR3 is TGTGCCAGCAGCCGTTGGGACAGGGACTTACCCACTGAAGCTTTCTTT. Its translation: CASSRWDRDLPTEAFF. The chain has TRBV11-2 and TRBJ1-1; 9 nucleotides agree with TRBD1. Germline trimming cut 5 bases from V and 4 bases from J; bases unmatched to any gene: 11. The CDR3 spans 16 residues. Germline V gene data show CDR1 as SGHAT and CDR2 as FQNNGV.

This clonotype has only a few counts. The gene calls are TRBV6-5 and TRBJ2-7; D unresolved. CDR1 is MNHEY and CDR2 is SVGAGI in the germline V gene. V was trimmed by 0 bases and J by 4 bases, leaving 7 bases between them. The CDR3 sequence is 13 residues long. CDR3 residues: CASSYSGKYEQYF. CDR3 nucleotides: TGTGCCAGCAGTTACTCCGGCAAGTACGAGCAGTACTTC.

In its sample, this clonotype was seen many times. The chain joins TRBV6-1 to TRBJ1-4; 8 positions agree with TRBD1. This CDR3 has 15 residues. Unmatched junction bases numbered 8, after V lost 4 bases and J lost 7 bases. The germline V gene encodes CDR1 MNHNS and CDR2 SASEGT. CDR3 coding DNA: TGTGCCAGCAGTGCAATTGACAGGGGTTTTGAAAAACTGTTTTTT. It translates to CASSAIDRGFEKLFF.

The J gene is TRBJ1-2, the V gene TRBV20-1; 10 bases align to TRBD1. Germline lookup yields CDR1 DFQATT and CDR2 SNEGSKA (reference sequence). The CDR3 totals 12 residues. V lost 6 bases to trimming and J lost 5 bases; unmatched junction nucleotides: 3. CDR3 protein: CSAKDRGYGYTF. In DNA form, the CDR3 reads TGCAGTGCGAAGGACAGGGGGTATGGCTACACCTTC.

This clonotype was counted a few times. The chain employs TRBV6-1 and TRBJ2-3, with a weak D call TRBD1 (6 bases). This CDR3 is built from 12 residues. The V end lost 10 bases, the J end lost 5 bases, and 13 bases lay between the germline ends. Germline CDR1 and CDR2: MNHNS and SASEGT. DNA for the CDR3: TGTGCCAACTCAGGGGCCAGAGATACGCAGTATTTT. Translation gives CANSGARDTQYF.

This clonotype was counted many times. The V call is TRBV27, the J call TRBJ2-7; D possibly corresponds to TRBD2 (6 bases). V lost 5 bases, J lost 4 bases, and 18 bases lay in between. Germline V lookup: CDR1 MNHEY, CDR2 SMNVEV (reference sequence). This CDR3 spans 15 amino acids. The CDR3: CASSTASGSGYEQYF. The DNA for the CDR3 is TGTGCCAGCAGTACCGCGTCTGGTAGCGGTTACGAGCAGTACTTC.

Many counts were recorded for this clonotype. This chain links TRBV12-3 or TRBV12-4 with TRBJ2-3; no firm D call. V was trimmed by 5 bases and J by 2 bases, leaving 5 bases between them. The length of the CDR3 is 12 residues. CDR3 bases: TGTGCCAGCAGTCCGGTCACAGATACGCAGTATTTT. Its translation: CASSPVTDTQYF.

The chain is built from TRBV27 and TRBJ1-2; D is unresolved. The CDR3 covers 13 residues. Germline V gene data show CDR1 as MNHEY and CDR2 as SMNVEV (reference sequence). V was clipped by 4 bases and J by 4 bases, with 10 bases between them. As DNA, the CDR3 is TGTGCCAGCAGTTCAGACCAGTTCTATGGCTACACCTTC. It translates to CASSSDQFYGYTF.

This clonotype came up many times. The chain has TRBV2 and TRBJ1-4; 7 bases fit TRBD1. The CDR3 spans 12 residues. The trim removed 4 bases at V and 10 bases at J, leaving 3 bases unmatched. CDR1 is SNHLY and CDR2 is FYNNEI in the germline V gene. The chain's CDR3 is CASSGRTGKLFF. The CDR3 DNA is TGTGCCAGCAGTGGGAGGACAGGAAAACTGTTTTTT.